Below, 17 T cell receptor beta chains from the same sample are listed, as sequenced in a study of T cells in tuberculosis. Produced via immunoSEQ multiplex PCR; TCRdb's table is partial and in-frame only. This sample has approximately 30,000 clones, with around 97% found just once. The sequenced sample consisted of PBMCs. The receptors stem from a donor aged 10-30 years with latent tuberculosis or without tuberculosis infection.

The CDR3 here is CASSLASGVVPYEQYF. In nucleotides, the CDR3 is TGTGCCAGCAGCTTAGCTTCAGGGGTAGTACCCTACGAGCAGTACTTC. V is TRBV7-2 and J is TRBJ2-7; perhaps TRBD1 as D (6 bases). V was clipped by 0 bases and J by 2 bases, with 14 bases between them. Per the germline V gene, CDR1 is SGHTA and CDR2 is FQGNSA. This CDR3 is built from 16 residues.

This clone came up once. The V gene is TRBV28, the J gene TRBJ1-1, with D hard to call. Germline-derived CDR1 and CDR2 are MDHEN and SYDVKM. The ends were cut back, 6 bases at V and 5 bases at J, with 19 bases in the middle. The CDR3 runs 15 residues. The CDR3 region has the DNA TGTGCCAGCAGCCCTGTCGGGTGGGAGGGAACTGAAGCTTTCTTT. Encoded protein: CASSPVGWEGTEAFF.

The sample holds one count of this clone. The CDR3 nucleotides are TGTGCTAGTGAGGGACAGCTCAATCAGCCCCAGCATTTT. This encodes CASEGQLNQPQHF. The J gene is TRBJ1-5, the V gene TRBV12-5, with 7 bases that match TRBD1. This CDR3 is 13 amino acids long. Germline V gene lookup returns CDR1 LGHNT and CDR2 FRNRAP. V lost 7 bases and J lost 3; bases outside the gene matches: 3.

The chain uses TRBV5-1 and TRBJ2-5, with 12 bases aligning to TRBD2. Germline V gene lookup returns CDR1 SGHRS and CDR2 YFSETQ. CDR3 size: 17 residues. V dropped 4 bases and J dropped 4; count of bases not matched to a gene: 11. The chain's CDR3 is CASSPGLAGGPGETQYF. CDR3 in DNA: TGCGCCAGCAGCCCAGGTCTAGCGGGAGGGCCGGGAGAGACCCAGTACTTC.

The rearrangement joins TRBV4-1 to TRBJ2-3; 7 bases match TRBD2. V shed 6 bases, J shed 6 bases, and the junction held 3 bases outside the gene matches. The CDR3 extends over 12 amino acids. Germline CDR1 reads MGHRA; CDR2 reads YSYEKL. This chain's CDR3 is CASSDGGDTQYF. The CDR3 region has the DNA TGCGCCAGCAGTGACGGGGGGGATACGCAGTATTTT.

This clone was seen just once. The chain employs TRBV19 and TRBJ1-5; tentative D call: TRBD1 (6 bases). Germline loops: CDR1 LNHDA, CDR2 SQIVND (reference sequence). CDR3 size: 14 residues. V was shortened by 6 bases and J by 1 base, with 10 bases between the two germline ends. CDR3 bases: TGTGCCAGTAGCGATCAGGGGAGCAATCAGCCCCAGCATTTT. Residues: CASSDQGSNQPQHF.

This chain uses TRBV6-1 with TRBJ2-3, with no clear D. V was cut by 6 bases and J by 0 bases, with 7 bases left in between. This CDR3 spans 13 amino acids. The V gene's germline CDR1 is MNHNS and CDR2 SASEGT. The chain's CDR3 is CASRLTSTDTQYF. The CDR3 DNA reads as TGTGCCAGCAGGCTAACTAGCACAGATACGCAGTATTTT.

This CDR3 is CASSLTAGEQYF. The CDR3 DNA reads as TGTGCCAGCAGCTTGACCGCAGGGGAGCAGTACTTC. V usage is TRBV5-6 and J usage is TRBJ2-7; a possible D gene is TRBD1 (5 bases). This CDR3 has 12 residues. Trimming left V 1 base short and J 7 bases short, with 9 bases between. Germline CDR1 SGHDT, CDR2 YYEEEE.

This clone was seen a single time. The CDR3 spells CASSLSSKREDEQYF. The CDR3 DNA reads as TGTGCCAGCAGTTTATCGTCTAAGCGGGAGGATGAGCAGTACTTC. J is TRBJ2-7 and V is TRBV27, with TRBD2 identical over 9 bases. The CDR3 is 15 amino acids. Germline CDR1 MNHEY, CDR2 SMNVEV (reference sequence). V shed 0 bases, J shed 7 bases, and the junction held 7 bases outside the gene matches.

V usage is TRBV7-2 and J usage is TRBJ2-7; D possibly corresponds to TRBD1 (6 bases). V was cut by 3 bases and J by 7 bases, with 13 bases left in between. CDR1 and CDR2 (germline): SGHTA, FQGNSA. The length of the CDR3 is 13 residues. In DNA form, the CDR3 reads TGTGCCAGCAGCTTCAAGGGGGACGGGGAGCAGTACTTC. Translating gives CASSFKGDGEQYF.

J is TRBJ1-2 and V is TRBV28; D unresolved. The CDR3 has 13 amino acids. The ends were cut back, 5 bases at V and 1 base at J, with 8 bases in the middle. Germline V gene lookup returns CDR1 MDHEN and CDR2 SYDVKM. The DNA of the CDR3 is TGTGCCAGCAGTCCCAACGGTAACTATGGCTACACCTTC. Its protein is CASSPNGNYGYTF.

CDR3 sequence (DNA): TGTGCCAGCAGCGTAGGAGCAGGGCAATTAACCGGGGAGCTGTTTTTT. This translates into CASSVGAGQLTGELFF. The V call is TRBV9, the J call TRBJ2-2; TRBD1 is a possible D gene (5 bases). CDR1 is SGDLS and CDR2 is YYNGEE in the germline V gene. This CDR3 has 16 amino acids. The V end lost 0 bases, the J end lost 5 bases, and 14 bases lay between the germline ends.

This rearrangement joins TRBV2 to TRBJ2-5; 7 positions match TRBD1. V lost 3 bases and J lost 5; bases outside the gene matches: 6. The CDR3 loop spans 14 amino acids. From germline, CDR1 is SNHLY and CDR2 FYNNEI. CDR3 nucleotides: TGTGCCAGCAGTGATTCGACAGGGTCGGAGACCCAGTACTTC. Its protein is CASSDSTGSETQYF. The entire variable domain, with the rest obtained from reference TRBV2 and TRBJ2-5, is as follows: EPEVTQTPSHQVTQMGQEVILRCVPISNHLYFYWYRQILGQKVEFLVSFYNNEISEKSEIFDDQFSVERPDGSNFTLKIRSTKLEDSAMYFCASSDSTGSETQYFGPGTRLLVL.

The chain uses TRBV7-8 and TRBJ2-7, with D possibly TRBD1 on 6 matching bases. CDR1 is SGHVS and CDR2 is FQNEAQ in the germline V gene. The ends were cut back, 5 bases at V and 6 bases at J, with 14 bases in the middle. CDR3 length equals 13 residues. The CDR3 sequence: CASSLGRGGEQYF. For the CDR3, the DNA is TGTGCCAGCAGCCTCGGCAGGGGTGGCGAGCAGTACTTC.

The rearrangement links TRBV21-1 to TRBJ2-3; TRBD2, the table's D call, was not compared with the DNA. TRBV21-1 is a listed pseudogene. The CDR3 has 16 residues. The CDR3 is CASSKVVATSTDTQYF. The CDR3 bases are TGTGCCAGCAGCAAAGTGGTAGCGACCAGCACAGATACGCAGTATTTT.

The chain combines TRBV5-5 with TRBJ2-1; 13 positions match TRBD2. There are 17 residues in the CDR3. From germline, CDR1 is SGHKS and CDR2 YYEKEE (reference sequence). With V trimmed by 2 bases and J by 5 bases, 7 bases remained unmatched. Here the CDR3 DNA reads TGTGCCAGCAGCTTCTTCAGGGGACTAGCGGGGAACAATGAGCAGTTCTTC. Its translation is CASSFFRGLAGNNEQFF.

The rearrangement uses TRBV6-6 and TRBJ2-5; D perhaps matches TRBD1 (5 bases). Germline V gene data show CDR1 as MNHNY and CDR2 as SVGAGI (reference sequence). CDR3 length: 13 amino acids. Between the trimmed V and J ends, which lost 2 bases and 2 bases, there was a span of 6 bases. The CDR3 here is CASSYRGQETQYF. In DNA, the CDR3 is TGTGCCAGCAGTTACAGGGGTCAAGAGACCCAGTACTTC.